Below, 7 T cell receptor beta chains from the same sample are listed, as sequenced in a study of T cell clusters in autoimmune cytopenias. TRB was amplified from about 260 ng of peripheral blood genomic DNA per sample. TRB was amplified by touch-down multiplex PCR, primer pools A and B combined. TCRdb processed the multiplex PCR reads again and assigns one entry to each CDR3 protein, with no DNA. This listing includes over 2,000 distinct CDR3 sequences. The sample taken for sequencing was peripheral blood. The receptors here all came from a human donor with an autoimmune cytopenia or autoimmune hepatitis (not recorded which).

The chain couples TRBV20-1 to TRBJ2-7; absent DNA, TCRdb's TRBD1 call cannot be checked. Germline CDR1 is DFQATT and CDR2 is SNEGSKA (reference sequence). The CDR3 sequence is 15 residues long. The CDR3 here is CSARFRDSTTYEQYF.

Judged by frequency, this clonotype is medium-sized. The chain recombines TRBV5-5 with TRBJ1-6; the TCRdb D gene call, TRBD1, has no DNA to confirm it. The CDR3 loop spans 14 amino acids. CDR1 is SGHKS and CDR2 is YYEKEE in the germline V gene (reference sequence). The CDR3 reads CASSFEGTASPLHF.

V gene TRBV7-2 combines with J gene TRBJ2-3; TCRdb returns TRBD1, unconfirmable since there is no DNA. The CDR3 totals 16 residues. From germline, CDR1 is SGHTA and CDR2 FQGNSA. CDR3 sequence reads: CASRRRLGLATDTQYF.

The chain carries TRBV18 and TRBJ1-1; the D call from TCRdb, TRBD1, cannot be confirmed without DNA. CDR1 is KGHSH and CDR2 is LQKENI in the germline V gene. The CDR3 sequence is 14 residues long. The CDR3 is CASSATGAGTEAFF.

This chain uses TRBV6-5 with TRBJ1-4. The CDR3 loop spans 13 amino acids. Germline V gene data show CDR1 as MNHEY and CDR2 as SVGAGI. The CDR3 sequence: CASSSNGGEKLFF.

By frequency, this clonotype registers hyperexpanded (1% or more). The V gene is TRBV19, the J gene TRBJ2-7; TCRdb calls TRBD1, which cannot be checked without DNA. Germline loops: CDR1 LNHDA, CDR2 SQIVND (reference sequence). This CDR3 is built from 13 residues. CDR3 amino acids: CASSQGQPSEQYF. The whole variable domain, filled in from reference TRBV19 and TRBJ2-7, reads DGGITQSPKYLFRKEGQNVTLSCEQNLNHDAMYWYRQDPGQGLRLIYYSQIVNDFQKGDIAEGYSVSREKKESFPLTVTSAQKNPTAFYLCASSQGQPSEQYFGPGTRLTVT.

This clonotype is deemed medium-sized (0.01 to 0.1%) by its frequency. The chain employs TRBV5-6 and TRBJ1-1. The CDR3 covers 16 residues. CDR1 and CDR2 from the germline V gene are SGHDT and YYEEEE. The CDR3 loop is CASSRKRGNTDTEAFF.